This is a list of T cell receptor beta chains from one sample in a study of CD8 T cells in ankylosing spondylitis. TCRdb re-called the 5' RACE reads through MiXCR, storing one row per CDR3 protein. This sample yields under 150,000 distinct CDR3 sequences, of which about 10% are seen a single time; 3.5% to 5% belongs to the top ten. Sequencing was performed on blood, either unsorted or a sorted T cell fraction (not recorded which). These receptors all come from a female donor with ankylosing spondylitis or in good health (not recorded which). CDR3s include the opening cysteine and the closing phenylalanine or tryptophan. The order of the fields is clone size, J gene, D gene, V gene, CDR3 protein, CDR3 DNA. The D gene is left open where the match is weak. Clone size, where shown, is once, few, many, or a class for clones that have expanded.

many	TRBJ2-3	NA	TRBV7-2	CASSSFQVDTQYF	TGTGCCAGCAGTTCATTCCAGGTGGATACGCAGTATTTT
many	TRBJ1-5	NA	TRBV20-1	CSAAGQPGQPQHF	TGCAGTGCCGCAGGACAGCCCGGGCAGCCCCAGCATTTT
NA	TRBJ1-5	TRBD1	TRBV7-2	CASSSNRGSNQPQHF	TGTGCCAGCAGCTCGAACAGGGGAAGCAATCAGCCCCAGCATTTT
many	TRBJ2-4	NA	TRBV2	CASSELENIQYF	TGTGCCAGCAGTGAATTGGAAAACATTCAGTACTTC
many	TRBJ1-5	NA	TRBV12-3/TRBV12-4	CASRLGGRQPQHF	TGTGCCAGCCGGTTGGGGGGACGGCAGCCCCAGCATTTT
many	TRBJ1-1	NA	TRBV5-1	CASSPPRGHEAFF	TGCGCCAGCAGCCCCCCTAGGGGACACGAAGCTTTCTTT
many	TRBJ2-1	TRBD2	TRBV20-1	CSAPKSGTDNEQFF	TGCAGTGCTCCTAAGAGCGGGACTGACAATGAGCAGTTCTTC
NA	TRBJ2-3	NA	TRBV5-4	CASRRDFSTDTQYF	TGTGCCAGCCGAAGGGACTTCAGCACAGATACGCAGTATTTT
NA	TRBJ2-3	NA	TRBV2	CASSESHVADTQYF	TGTGCCAGCAGTGAAAGCCACGTGGCAGATACGCAGTATTTT
many	TRBJ2-1	NA	TRBV12-3/TRBV12-4	CASRGARQFF	TGTGCCAGCAGGGGGGCAAGACAGTTCTTC
many	TRBJ2-7	TRBD2	TRBV28	CASRTSGIYEQYF	TGTGCCAGCCGGACTAGCGGAATATACGAGCAGTACTTC
NA	TRBJ2-1	NA	TRBV30	CAWKRGAGNEQFF	TGTGCCTGGAAGAGGGGTGCGGGCAATGAGCAGTTCTTC
many	TRBJ2-5	NA	TRBV4-1	CASSQDLYRTLDGETQYF	TGCGCCAGCAGCCAAGATCTATATAGGACACTCGATGGAGAGACCCAGTACTTC
many	TRBJ2-3	NA	TRBV20-1	CSARARGGVDTQYF	TGCAGTGCTAGAGCCAGGGGGGGGGTTGATACGCAGTATTTT
many	TRBJ1-1	NA	TRBV5-6	CASSPTGNTEAFF	TGTGCCAGCAGCCCAACAGGGAACACTGAAGCTTTCTTT
many	TRBJ2-1	NA	TRBV24-1	CATSGKRGADNEQFF	TGTGCCACCAGTGGAAAACGGGGGGCCGACAATGAGCAGTTCTTC
many	TRBJ2-7	TRBD1	TRBV29-1	CSAFRDRGSSGDSYEQYF	TGCAGCGCCTTCCGGGACAGGGGATCAAGCGGGGACTCCTACGAGCAGTACTTC
many	TRBJ2-3	NA	TRBV6-5	CASSYSTVTDTQYF	TGTGCCAGCAGTTACTCGACAGTCACAGATACGCAGTATTTT
many	TRBJ1-1	TRBD1	TRBV12-3/TRBV12-4	CASSPEGARNTEAFF	TGTGCCAGCAGTCCCGAGGGGGCGAGGAACACTGAAGCTTTCTTT
many	TRBJ1-5	NA	TRBV12-3/TRBV12-4	CASSPVPRGQPQHF	TGTGCCAGCAGTCCGGTCCCGAGGGGTCAGCCCCAGCATTTT
many	TRBJ2-7	NA	TRBV5-1	CASSLDFNSYEQYF	TGCGCCAGCAGCTTGGATTTCAACTCCTACGAGCAGTACTTC
many	TRBJ2-5	NA	TRBV5-1	CASSFEHPGETQYF	TGCGCCAGCAGCTTTGAACACCCCGGGGAGACCCAGTACTTC
NA	TRBJ2-1	NA	TRBV6-2/TRBV6-3	CASSYVSARGLPYNEQFF	TGTGCCAGCAGTTACGTGTCTGCGCGGGGGCTGCCCTACAATGAGCAGTTCTTC
NA	TRBJ1-3	TRBD1	TRBV18	CASSPGQGYSGNTIYF	TGTGCCAGCTCCCCGGGACAGGGCTACTCTGGAAACACCATATATTTT
many	TRBJ1-1	NA	TRBV5-8	CASSLRNRGNTEAFF	TGTGCCAGCAGCTTGAGAAACCGGGGGAACACTGAAGCTTTCTTT
many	TRBJ1-5	NA	TRBV7-2	CASSLLGAGNQPQHF	TGTGCCAGCAGCTTACTGGGGGCCGGCAATCAGCCCCAGCATTTT
many	TRBJ1-3	NA	TRBV5-1	CASSEGSSGNTIYF	TGCGCCAGCAGCGAGGGTTCGTCGGGAAACACCATATATTTT
many	TRBJ1-1	TRBD1	TRBV19	CATRQGEAWGSEAFF	TGTGCCACCCGACAGGGGGAGGCTTGGGGCTCTGAAGCTTTCTTT
many	TRBJ1-1	NA	TRBV25-1	CASSDPRLSEAFF	TGTGCCAGCAGTGACCCTAGGCTATCTGAAGCTTTCTTT
NA	TRBJ2-6	NA	TRBV2	CASSDLGGTGANVLTF	TGTGCCAGCAGTGATCTCGGCGGGACCGGGGCCAACGTCCTGACTTTC
many	TRBJ2-3	NA	TRBV5-1	CASSLVPAGDTQYF	TGCGCCAGCAGCTTGGTCCCAGCTGGAGATACGCAGTATTTT
NA	TRBJ2-5	NA	TRBV12-3/TRBV12-4	CASSLSAGETQYF	TGTGCCAGCAGTTTATCGGCTGGAGAGACCCAGTACTTC
many	TRBJ1-5	TRBD1	TRBV12-3/TRBV12-4	CASRQGGNQPQHF	TGTGCCAGCAGACAGGGGGGCAATCAGCCCCAGCATTTT
few	TRBJ2-7	TRBD2	TRBV6-6	CASTLAGGNEQYF	TGTGCCAGCACTCTAGCGGGAGGGAACGAGCAGTACTTC
many	TRBJ2-4	NA	TRBV20-1	CSATRTEIAKNIQYF	TGCAGTGCTACGAGGACCGAAATAGCCAAAAACATTCAGTACTTC
many	TRBJ2-3	TRBD1	TRBV5-1	CASSLATYTRTGGGTDTQYF	TGCGCCAGCAGCTTGGCTACGTATACTCGGACAGGGGGGGGCACAGATACGCAGTATTTT
many	TRBJ1-1	NA	TRBV5-1	CASSLGGASEAFF	TGCGCCAGCAGCTTGGGGGGCGCTTCTGAAGCTTTCTTT
many	TRBJ2-7	NA	TRBV20-1	CSAGKTYEQYF	TGCAGTGCTGGGAAAACCTACGAGCAGTACTTC
few	TRBJ2-1	NA	TRBV21-1	CASSEGYMGEWKDGNEQFF	TGTGCCAGCAGCGAAGGCTACATGGGGGAGTGGAAAGACGGAAATGAGCAGTTCTTC
many	TRBJ1-5	NA	TRBV6-1	CASNPGSSYSNQPQHF	TGTGCCAGCAACCCCGGCAGCTCCTATAGCAATCAGCCCCAGCATTTT
many	TRBJ2-3	TRBD2	TRBV27	CASRINGGVGTDTQYF	TGTGCCAGCAGGATCAACGGGGGGGTGGGCACAGATACGCAGTATTTT
many	TRBJ2-1	TRBD2	TRBV12-3/TRBV12-4	CASSSFPGGATYNEQFF	TGTGCCAGCAGTTCCTTCCCCGGGGGGGCGACCTACAATGAGCAGTTCTTC
NA	TRBJ1-1	TRBD1	TRBV4-2	CASSHSALETGAAFF	TGTGCCAGCAGCCATTCAGCACTCGAAACAGGGGCAGCTTTCTTT
NA	TRBJ2-7	NA	TRBV7-6	CASSADSPYEQYF	TGTGCCAGCAGCGCTGACTCTCCCTACGAGCAGTACTTC
many	TRBJ2-7	TRBD2	TRBV10-3	CATQTGTSVYEQYF	TGTGCCACCCAAACCGGGACTAGCGTCTACGAGCAGTACTTC
many	TRBJ2-5	NA	TRBV5-5	CASRPGTQETQYF	TGTGCCAGCAGACCCGGGACGCAAGAGACCCAGTACTTC
many	TRBJ2-1	NA	TRBV20-1	CSARVPSKENEQFF	TGCAGTGCTAGAGTGCCTTCCAAGGAGAATGAGCAGTTCTTC
NA	TRBJ1-5	NA	TRBV2	CASSDTVYSNQPQHF	TGTGCCAGCAGTGATACAGTCTATAGCAATCAGCCCCAGCATTTT
few	TRBJ2-1	TRBD2	TRBV19	CASSIGPRTSVYNEQFF	TGTGCCAGTAGTATAGGACCTCGGACTAGCGTTTACAATGAGCAGTTCTTC
NA	TRBJ2-7	TRBD2	TRBV12-3/TRBV12-4	CASSFSSGGAGEQYF	TGTGCCAGCAGTTTTAGTTCCGGGGGGGCCGGTGAGCAGTACTTC
many	TRBJ1-1	NA	TRBV9	CASSVWVNTEAFF	TGTGCCAGCAGCGTCTGGGTAAACACTGAAGCTTTCTTT
many	TRBJ1-2	TRBD1	TRBV6-1	CASRPRTGGNYGYTF	TGTGCCAGCAGGCCAAGGACAGGGGGTAACTATGGCTACACCTTC
NA	TRBJ2-3	TRBD1	TRBV20-1	CSALWTGSTDTQYF	TGCAGTGCACTCTGGACAGGGAGCACAGATACGCAGTATTTT
many	TRBJ1-1	NA	TRBV5-1	CASSPIGGLEAFF	TGCGCCAGCAGCCCGATAGGGGGGCTGGAAGCTTTCTTT
many	TRBJ2-7	NA	TRBV7-8	CASNQDGYSYEQYF	TGTGCCAGCAACCAGGACGGATACTCCTACGAGCAGTACTTC
many	TRBJ2-3	TRBD2	TRBV29-1	CSVAASGPTDTQYF	TGCAGCGTGGCTGCTAGCGGCCCCACGGATACGCAGTATTTT
many	TRBJ1-2	NA	TRBV15	CATSGLSAGLRNYGYTF	TGTGCCACCAGCGGATTATCCGCAGGGTTGCGCAACTATGGCTACACCTTC
many	TRBJ1-2	NA	TRBV7-9	CASSSPGNGYTF	TGTGCCAGCAGCTCCCCAGGCAATGGCTACACCTTC
NA	TRBJ2-7	TRBD2	TRBV7-2	CASSLGAGVTYEQYF	TGTGCCAGCAGCTTAGGCGCGGGGGTTACCTACGAGCAGTACTTC
few	TRBJ2-3	NA	TRBV29-1	CSVTRVADTQYF	TGCAGCGTGACACGGGTCGCAGATACGCAGTATTTT